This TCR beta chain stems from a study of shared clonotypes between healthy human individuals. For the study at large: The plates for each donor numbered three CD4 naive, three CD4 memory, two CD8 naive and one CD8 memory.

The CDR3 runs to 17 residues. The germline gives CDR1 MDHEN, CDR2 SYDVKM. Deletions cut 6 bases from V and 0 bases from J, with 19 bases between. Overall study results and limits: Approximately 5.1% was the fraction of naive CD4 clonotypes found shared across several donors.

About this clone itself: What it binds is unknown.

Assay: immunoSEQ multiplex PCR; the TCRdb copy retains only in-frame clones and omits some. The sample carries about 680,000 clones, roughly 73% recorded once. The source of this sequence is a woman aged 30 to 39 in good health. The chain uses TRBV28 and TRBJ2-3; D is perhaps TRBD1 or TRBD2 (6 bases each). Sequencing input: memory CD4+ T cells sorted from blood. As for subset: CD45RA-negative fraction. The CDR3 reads CASRSPGGGQSTDTQYF. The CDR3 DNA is TGTGCCAGCAGATCGCCAGGTGGGGGGCAGAGCACAGATACGCAGTATTTT.